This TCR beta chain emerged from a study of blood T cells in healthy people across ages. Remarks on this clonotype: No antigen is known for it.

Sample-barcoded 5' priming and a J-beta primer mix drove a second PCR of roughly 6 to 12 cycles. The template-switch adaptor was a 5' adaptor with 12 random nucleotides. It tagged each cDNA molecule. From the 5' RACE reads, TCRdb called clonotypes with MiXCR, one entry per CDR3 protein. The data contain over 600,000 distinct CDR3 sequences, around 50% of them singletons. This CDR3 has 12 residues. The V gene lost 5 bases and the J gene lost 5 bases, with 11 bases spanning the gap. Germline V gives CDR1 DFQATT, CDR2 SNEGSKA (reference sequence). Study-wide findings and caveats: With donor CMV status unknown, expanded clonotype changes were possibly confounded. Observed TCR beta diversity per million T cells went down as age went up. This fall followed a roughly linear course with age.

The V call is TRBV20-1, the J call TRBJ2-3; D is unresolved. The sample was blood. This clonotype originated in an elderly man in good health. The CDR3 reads CSAPEIGDTQYF. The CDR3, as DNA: TGCAGTGCTCCGGAAATCGGAGATACGCAGTATTTT.